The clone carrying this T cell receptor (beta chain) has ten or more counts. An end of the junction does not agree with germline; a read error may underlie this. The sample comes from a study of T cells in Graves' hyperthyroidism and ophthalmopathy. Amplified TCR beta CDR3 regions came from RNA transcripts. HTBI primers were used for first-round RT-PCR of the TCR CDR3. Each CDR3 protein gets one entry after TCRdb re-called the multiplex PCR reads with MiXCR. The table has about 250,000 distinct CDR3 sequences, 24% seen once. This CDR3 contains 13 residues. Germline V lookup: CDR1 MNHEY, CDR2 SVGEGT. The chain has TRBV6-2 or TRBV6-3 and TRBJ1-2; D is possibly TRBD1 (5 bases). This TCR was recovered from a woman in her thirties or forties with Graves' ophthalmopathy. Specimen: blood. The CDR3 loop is CASSIDSNYGYAF. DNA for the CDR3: TGTGCCAGCAGTATTGACAGCAACTATGGCTACGCCTTC.